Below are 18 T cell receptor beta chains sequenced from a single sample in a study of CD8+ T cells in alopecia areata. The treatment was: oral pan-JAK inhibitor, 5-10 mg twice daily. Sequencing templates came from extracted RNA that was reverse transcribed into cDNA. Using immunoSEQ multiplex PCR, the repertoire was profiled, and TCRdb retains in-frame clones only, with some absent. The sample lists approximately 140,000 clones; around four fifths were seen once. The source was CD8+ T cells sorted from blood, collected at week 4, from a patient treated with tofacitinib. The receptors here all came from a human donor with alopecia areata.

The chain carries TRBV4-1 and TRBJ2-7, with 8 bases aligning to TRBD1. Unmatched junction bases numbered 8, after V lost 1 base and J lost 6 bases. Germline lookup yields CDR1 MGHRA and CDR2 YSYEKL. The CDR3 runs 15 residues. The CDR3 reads CASSQGDRRSVEQYF. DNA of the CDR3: TGCGCCAGCAGCCAAGGGGACAGGAGATCAGTCGAGCAGTACTTC.

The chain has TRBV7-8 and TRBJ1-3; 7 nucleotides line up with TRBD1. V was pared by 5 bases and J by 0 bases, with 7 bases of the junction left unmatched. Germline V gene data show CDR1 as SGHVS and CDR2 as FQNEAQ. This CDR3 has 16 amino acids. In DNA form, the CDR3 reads TGTGCCAGCAGCACGTCAGGGGGGAGCTCTGGAAACACCATATATTTT. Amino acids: CASSTSGGSSGNTIYF.

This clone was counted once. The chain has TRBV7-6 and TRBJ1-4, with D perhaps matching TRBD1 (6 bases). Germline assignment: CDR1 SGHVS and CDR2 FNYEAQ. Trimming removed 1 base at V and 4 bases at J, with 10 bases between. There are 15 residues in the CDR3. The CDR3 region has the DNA TGTGCCAGCAGCTTAGGATGGGGGCTTAATGAAAAACTGTTTTTT. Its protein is CASSLGWGLNEKLFF.

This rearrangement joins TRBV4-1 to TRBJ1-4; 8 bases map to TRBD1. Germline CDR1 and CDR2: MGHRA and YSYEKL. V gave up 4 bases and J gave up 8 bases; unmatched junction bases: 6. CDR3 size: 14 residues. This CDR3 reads CASSLGQGDEKLFF. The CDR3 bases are TGCGCCAGCAGCCTCGGACAGGGAGACGAAAAACTGTTTTTT.

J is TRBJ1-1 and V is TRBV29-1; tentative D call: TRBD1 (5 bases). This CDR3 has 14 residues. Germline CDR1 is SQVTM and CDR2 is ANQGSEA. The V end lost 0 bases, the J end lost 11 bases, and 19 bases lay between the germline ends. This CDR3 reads CSVEDGRGAPMAFF. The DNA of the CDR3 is TGCAGCGTTGAAGACGGTCGAGGGGCCCCGATGGCTTTCTTT.

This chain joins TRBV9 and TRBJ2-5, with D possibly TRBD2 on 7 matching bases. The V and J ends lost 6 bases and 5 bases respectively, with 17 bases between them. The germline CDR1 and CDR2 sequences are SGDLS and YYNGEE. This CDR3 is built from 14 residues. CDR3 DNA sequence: TGTGCCAGCAACAGCGGCAGGGGAGGGGAGACCCAGTACTTC. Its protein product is CASNSGRGGETQYF. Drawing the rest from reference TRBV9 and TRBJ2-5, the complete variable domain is DSGVTQTPKHLITATGQRVTLRCSPRSGDLSVYWYQQSLDQGLQFLIQYYNGEERAKGNILERFSAQQFPDLHSELNLSSLELGDSALYFCASNSGRGGETQYFGPGTRLLVL.

CDR3 nucleotide sequence: TGCAGCGTGGTAGGGGCGGCCACAGATACGCAGTATTTT. Translating it yields CSVVGAATDTQYF. The chain uses TRBV29-1 and TRBJ2-3; D possibly corresponds to TRBD1 (5 bases). The germline V gene encodes CDR1 SQVTM and CDR2 ANQGSEA. This CDR3 spans 13 amino acids. V lost 6 bases, J lost 2 bases, and 12 bases lay in between.

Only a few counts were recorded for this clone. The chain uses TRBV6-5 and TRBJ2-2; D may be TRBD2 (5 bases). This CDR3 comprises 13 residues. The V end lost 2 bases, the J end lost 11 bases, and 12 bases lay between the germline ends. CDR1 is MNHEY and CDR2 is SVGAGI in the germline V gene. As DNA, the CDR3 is TGTGCCAGCAGTTACGAAGGACTTGGCGAGCTGTTTTTT. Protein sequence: CASSYEGLGELFF.

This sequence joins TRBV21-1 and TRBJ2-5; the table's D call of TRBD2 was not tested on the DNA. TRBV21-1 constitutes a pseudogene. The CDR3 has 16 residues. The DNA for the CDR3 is TGTGCCAGCAGCACCTGCCTGACTAGACGTTCAGAGACCCAGTACTTC. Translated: CASSTCLTRRSETQYF.

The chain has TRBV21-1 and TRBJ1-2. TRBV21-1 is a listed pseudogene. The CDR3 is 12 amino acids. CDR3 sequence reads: CASSSRKEGYTF. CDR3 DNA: TGTGCCAGCAGCAGTCGGAAGGAGGGCTACACCTTC.

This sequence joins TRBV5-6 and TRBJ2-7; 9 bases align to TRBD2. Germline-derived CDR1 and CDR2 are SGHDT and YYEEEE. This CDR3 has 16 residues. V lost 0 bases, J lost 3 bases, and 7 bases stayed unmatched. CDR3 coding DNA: TGTGCCAGCAGCTTGGGGTCTAGCGGGGTTCTCTACGAGCAGTACTTC. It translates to CASSLGSSGVLYEQYF. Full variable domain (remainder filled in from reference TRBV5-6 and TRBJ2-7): DAGVTQSPTHLIKTRGQQVTLRCSPKSGHDTVSWYQQALGQGPQFIFQYYEEEERQRGNFPDRFSGHQFPNYSSELNVNALLLGDSALYLCASSLGSSGVLYEQYFGPGTRLTVT.

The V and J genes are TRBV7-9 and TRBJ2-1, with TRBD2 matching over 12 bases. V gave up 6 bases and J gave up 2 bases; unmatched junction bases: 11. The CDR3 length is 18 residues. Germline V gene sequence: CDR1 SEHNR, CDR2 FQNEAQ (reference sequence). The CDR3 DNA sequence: TGTGCCAGCAGTCCCAGAACTAGCGGGGGGCCGACCTACAATGAGCAGTTCTTC. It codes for CASSPRTSGGPTYNEQFF.

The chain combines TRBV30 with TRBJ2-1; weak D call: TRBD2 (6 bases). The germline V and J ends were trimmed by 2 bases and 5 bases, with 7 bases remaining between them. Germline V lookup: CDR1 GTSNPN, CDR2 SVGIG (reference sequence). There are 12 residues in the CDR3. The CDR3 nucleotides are TGTGCCTGGAGTACGGGGGACAATGAGCAGTTCTTC. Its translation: CAWSTGDNEQFF.

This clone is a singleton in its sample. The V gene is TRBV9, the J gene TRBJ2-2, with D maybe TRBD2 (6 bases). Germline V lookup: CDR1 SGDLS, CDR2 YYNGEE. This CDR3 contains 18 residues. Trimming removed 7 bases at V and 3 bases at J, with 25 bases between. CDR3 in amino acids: CASSSPTKASADTGELFF. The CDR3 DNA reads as TGTGCCAGCTCGAGCCCGACCAAGGCTAGCGCCGACACCGGGGAGCTGTTTTTT.

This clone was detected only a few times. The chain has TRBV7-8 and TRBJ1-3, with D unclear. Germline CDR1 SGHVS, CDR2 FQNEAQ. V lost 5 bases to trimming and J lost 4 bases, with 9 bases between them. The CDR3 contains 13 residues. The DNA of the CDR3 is TGTGCCAGCAGCCTGGGCCTCGGAAACACCATATATTTT. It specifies CASSLGLGNTIYF. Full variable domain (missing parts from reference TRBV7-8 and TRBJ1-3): GAGVSQSPRYKVAKRGQDVALRCDPISGHVSLFWYQQALGQGPEFLTYFQNEAQLDKSGLPSDRFFAERPEGSVSTLKIQRTQQEDSAVYLCASSLGLGNTIYFGEGSWLTVV.

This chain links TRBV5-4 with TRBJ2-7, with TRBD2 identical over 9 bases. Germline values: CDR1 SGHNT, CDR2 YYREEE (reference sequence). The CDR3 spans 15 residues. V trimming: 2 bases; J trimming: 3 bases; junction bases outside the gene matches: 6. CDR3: CASSLRGLAGYEQYF. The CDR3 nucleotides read TGTGCCAGCAGCTTAAGGGGACTAGCAGGCTACGAGCAGTACTTC.

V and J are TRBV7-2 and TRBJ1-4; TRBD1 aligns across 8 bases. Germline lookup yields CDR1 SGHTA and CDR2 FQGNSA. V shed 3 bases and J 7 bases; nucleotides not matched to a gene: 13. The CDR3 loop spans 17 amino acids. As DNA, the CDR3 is TGTGCCAGCAGCTTTGCAGGGGGCGCGGTACATGGTGAAAAACTGTTTTTT. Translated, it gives CASSFAGGAVHGEKLFF.

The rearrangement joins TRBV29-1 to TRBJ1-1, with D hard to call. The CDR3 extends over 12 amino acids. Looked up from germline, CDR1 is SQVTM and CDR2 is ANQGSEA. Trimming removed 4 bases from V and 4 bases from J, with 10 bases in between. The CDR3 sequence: CSVGTTATEAFF. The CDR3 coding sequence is TGCAGCGTTGGAACAACGGCCACTGAAGCTTTCTTT. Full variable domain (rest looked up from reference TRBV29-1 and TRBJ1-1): SAVISQKPSRDICQRGTSLTIQCQVDSQVTMMFWYRQQPGQSLTLIATANQGSEATYESGFVIDKFPISRPNLTFSTLTVSNMSPEDSSIYLCSVGTTATEAFFGQGTRLTVV.